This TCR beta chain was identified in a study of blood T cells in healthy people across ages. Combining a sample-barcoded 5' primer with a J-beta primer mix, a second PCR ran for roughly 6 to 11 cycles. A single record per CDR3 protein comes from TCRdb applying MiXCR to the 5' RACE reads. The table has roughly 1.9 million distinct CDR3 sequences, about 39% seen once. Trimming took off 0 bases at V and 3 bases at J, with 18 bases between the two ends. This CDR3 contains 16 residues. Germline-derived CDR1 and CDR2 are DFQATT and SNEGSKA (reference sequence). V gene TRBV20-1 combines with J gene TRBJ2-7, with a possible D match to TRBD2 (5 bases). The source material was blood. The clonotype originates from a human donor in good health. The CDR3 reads CSARDVAGGNIYEQYF. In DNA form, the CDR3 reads TGCAGTGCTAGAGATGTGGCAGGAGGCAATATCTACGAGCAGTACTTC.